The 2 T cell receptor beta chains reported below all come from one sample, sequenced in a study of PD-1 blockade in classical Hodgkin lymphoma (TCRdb year 2020). The library was prepared using the immunoSEQ multiplex PCR assay. This immuneACCESS table, as held by TCRdb, lists in-frame sequences with V and J called but not all clones. Of the missing ones, under half trace to an unresolved V gene in checked studies; the others have no known cause. Counted in this sample were roughly 86,000 clones; about 83% of them appeared once. The ten largest make up around 15% of the sample. The label giving this sample's time point can be read as: cycle 4 day 1 (C4D1), after more than five weeks of nivolumab. Relapse after autologous stem cell transplantation had occurred in all trial patients, and cohorts A, B and C were distinguished by prior brentuximab vedotin exposure. The material sequenced was peripheral blood mononuclear cells (PBMCs), taken before the fourth cycle of nivolumab. Source of these receptors: a human donor with classical Hodgkin lymphoma.

The CDR3 DNA reads as TGTGCCAGCTCCCCCGGGCTAGCGGGAGTGTCGTACGAGCAGTACTTC. Protein sequence: CASSPGLAGVSYEQYF. The chain combines TRBV18 with TRBJ2-7; 10 bases match TRBD2. The CDR3 contains 16 residues. The germline V gene has CDR1 KGHSH and CDR2 LQKENI. J gave up 4 bases and V 6 bases, and 12 bases lay outside the gene matches.

CDR3 nucleotide sequence: TGTGCCAGCTCACCAGGCCGTGACTATGGCTACACCTTC. Its translation is CASSPGRDYGYTF. The chain has TRBV18 and TRBJ1-2; D is ambiguous. Per the germline V gene, CDR1 is KGHSH and CDR2 is LQKENI. The CDR3 totals 13 residues. V gave up 2 bases and J gave up 3 bases, with 7 bases separating them.